The T cell receptor (beta chain) described here comes from a study of cytomegalovirus exposure and HLA in healthy donors. Clones were read by immunoSEQ multiplex PCR, and TCRdb kept only the in-frame ones, dropping some. The table includes 200,000 to 250,000 clones, roughly 80% detected once. Of note for this clone: Its specificity is unknown.

Germline V gives CDR1 SGHRS, CDR2 YFSETQ. The CDR3 consists of 14 residues. Trimming pared 1 base from V and 8 bases from J, leaving 12 bases between. Broader study findings: Cytomegalovirus-associated TCR beta chains were listed, numbering around 150. Reported results showed that the classifier diagnosed cytomegalovirus status with high specificity and sensitivity. In vitro checks showed that a few CMV-associated chains really do target CMV antigens.

The TCR was taken from a woman younger than 30 in good health and CMV-seronegative. Material: PBMCs. The chain combines TRBV5-1 with TRBJ1-4, with D perhaps TRBD1 (5 bases). The DNA of the CDR3 is TGCGCCAGCAGCTTGAACACAGGACGGGAAAAACTGTTTTTT. The encoded protein is CASSLNTGREKLFF.